The present TCR beta chain was sequenced within a study of blood T cell repertoires in COVID-19. At the level of the study: There were acute and convalescent COVID-19 samples, and they came from the United States, Italy and Spain.

This clone appeared a single time. CDR1 SGHTA and CDR2 FQGTGA come from the germline V gene. V was clipped by 5 bases and J by 8 bases; unmatched bases: 5. This CDR3 is 15 amino acids long. Libraries were prepared by immunoSEQ multiplex PCR; TCRdb keeps only in-frame clonotypes and omits some of them. The sample shows a few hundred thousand clones, 88% of them seen only once. The V and J genes are TRBV7-3 and TRBJ2-1, with 14 nucleotides matching TRBD2. The source is a man between 60 and 75 years old who had recovered from COVID-19. Sequencing was carried out using peripheral blood. The CDR3 bases are TGTGCCAGCAGCCTTGGGACTAGCGGGGGAGATGAGCAGTTCTTC. Translating gives CASSLGTSGGDEQFF.